Listed here are 13 T cell receptor beta chains from one sample, sequenced in a study of cytomegalovirus exposure and HLA in healthy donors. PCR used 60 Vbeta primers and 13 Jbeta primers. Data came from immunoSEQ multiplex PCR; TCRdb stores just in-frame clones and leaves some out. The sample yields fewer than 150,000 clones, under 90% seen once. The sample was PBMCs. The source is a male donor in good health and CMV-seronegative.

The chain employs TRBV6-5 and TRBJ1-2; perhaps TRBD1 as D (5 bases). The CDR3 contains 15 residues. Germline V gene sequence: CDR1 MNHEY, CDR2 SVGAGI. V was clipped by 0 bases and J by 2 bases, with 10 bases between them. The CDR3 DNA reads TGTGCCAGCAGTTACTCGGGGGGTCCCAACTATGGCTACACCTTC. Translation: CASSYSGGPNYGYTF.

The chain employs TRBV5-4 and TRBJ2-5; 11 bases match TRBD2. CDR3 length: 15 amino acids. In germline, CDR1 is SGHNT, CDR2 YYREEE (reference sequence). With 2 bases clipped from V and 3 bases from J, the junction kept 3 bases outside the gene matches. The CDR3 region is CASSFMGLAEETQYF. CDR3 bases: TGTGCCAGCAGCTTCATGGGACTAGCGGAAGAGACCCAGTACTTC.

This chain connects TRBV4-3 to TRBJ2-3; 7 bases are shared with TRBD2. The CDR3 is made up of 17 amino acids. The ends lost 4 bases at V and 2 bases at J; junction bases unmatched: 12. Germline V gene data show CDR1 as LGHNA and CDR2 as YSLEER. The CDR3 nucleotides read TGCGCCAGCAGCCGGTTCAAAGCGGGGCTTCCCACAGATACGCAGTATTTT. Translating it yields CASSRFKAGLPTDTQYF.

The chain joins TRBV11-2 to TRBJ2-1, with D maybe TRBD2 (5 bases). This CDR3 is built from 19 residues. Trimming removed 1 base at V and 4 bases at J, with 23 bases between. The V gene's germline CDR1 is SGHAT and CDR2 FQNNGV. For the CDR3, the DNA is TGTGCCAGCAGCTTAGGAGGGCCAAGGGTGGCGGGCCATTACAATGAGCAGTTCTTC. Protein: CASSLGGPRVAGHYNEQFF.

The rearrangement links TRBV20-1 to TRBJ2-1, with TRBD2 matching over 7 bases. The germline gives CDR1 DFQATT, CDR2 SNEGSKA (reference sequence). The CDR3 extends over 11 amino acids. V was pared by 4 bases and J by 6 bases, with 0 bases of the junction left unmatched. DNA for the CDR3: TGCAGTGCTAAGCGGGGCAATGAGCAGTTCTTC. This codes for CSAKRGNEQFF.

V gene TRBV7-2 combines with J gene TRBJ2-7; no clear D. Per the germline V gene, CDR1 is SGHTA and CDR2 is FQGNSA. The CDR3 sequence is 12 residues long. V was shortened by 2 bases and J by 4 bases, with 6 bases between the two germline ends. The CDR3 here is CASSLNGYEQYF. The CDR3, as DNA: TGTGCCAGCAGCTTAAACGGGTACGAGCAGTACTTC.

V and J are TRBV19 and TRBJ1-3; D unclear. V was clipped by 4 bases and J by 4 bases, with 11 bases between them. Germline V gene sequence: CDR1 LNHDA, CDR2 SQIVND (reference sequence). There are 14 residues in the CDR3. The CDR3 coding sequence is TGTGCCAGTAGTAGGTCCGGGAACGGAAACACCATATATTTT. Its translation is CASSRSGNGNTIYF.

The chain combines TRBV29-1 with TRBJ2-1; D is ambiguous. Trimming pared 4 bases from V and 3 bases from J, leaving 7 bases between. Germline CDR1 SQVTM, CDR2 ANQGSEA. The CDR3 is 12 amino acids. CDR3 loop: CSVGSYYNEQFF. The CDR3 DNA reads TGCAGCGTTGGCAGTTACTACAATGAGCAGTTCTTC.

This clone was seen only once. The sample holds other DNA sequences that translate to the same CDR3. J is TRBJ2-7 and V is TRBV6-5, with 8 bases that match TRBD2. CDR3 length equals 16 residues. Looked up from germline, CDR1 is MNHEY and CDR2 is SVGAGI. V was clipped by 0 bases and J by 1 base; unmatched bases: 5. The CDR3 DNA sequence: TGTGCCAGCAGTTACTCGTCCGGGAGGGTATCCTACGAGCAGTACTTC. It yields the protein CASSYSSGRVSYEQYF.

V and J are TRBV25-1 and TRBJ2-1, with a weak D call TRBD2 (5 bases). CDR3 length: 14 amino acids. Deletions cut 3 bases from V and 3 bases from J, with 9 bases between. Germline V CDR1 and CDR2: MGHDK, SYGVNS. The CDR3: CASSEWRFYNEQFF. CDR3 DNA sequence: TGTGCCAGCAGTGAGTGGAGGTTCTACAATGAGCAGTTCTTC.

The chain combines TRBV6-5 with TRBJ2-7, with TRBD1 as a possible D gene (6 bases). This CDR3 contains 14 residues. Germline loops: CDR1 MNHEY, CDR2 SVGAGI. Deletions cut 0 bases from V and 5 bases from J, with 11 bases between. The CDR3 reads CASSYSAGDHEQYF. DNA for the CDR3: TGTGCCAGCAGTTACTCAGCAGGGGACCACGAGCAGTACTTC.

V gene TRBV19 combines with J gene TRBJ1-5, with D maybe TRBD1 (6 bases). The V gene's germline CDR1 is LNHDA and CDR2 SQIVND (reference sequence). Trimming stripped 1 base from V and 7 bases from J, with 14 bases between. The CDR3 has 15 amino acids. The CDR3 protein is CASSIVTGREQPQHF. In DNA form, the CDR3 reads TGTGCCAGTAGTATAGTTACAGGGCGAGAACAGCCCCAGCATTTT. The full variable domain, its missing parts supplied by reference TRBV19 and TRBJ1-5, is DGGITQSPKYLFRKEGQNVTLSCEQNLNHDAMYWYRQDPGQGLRLIYYSQIVNDFQKGDIAEGYSVSREKKESFPLTVTSAQKNPTAFYLCASSIVTGREQPQHFGDGTRLSIL.

CDR3 nucleotides: TGTGCCAGCTGGGGGCCAGAGGGAGATACGCAGTATTTT. As protein: CASWGPEGDTQYF. The chain links TRBV21-1 to TRBJ2-3; the D call in the table, TRBD1, was not verified against the DNA. TRBV21-1 is noted as a pseudogene. This CDR3 is built from 13 residues.